A selection of T cell receptor beta chains follows, all from one sample in a study of CD8 T cells in ankylosing spondylitis. TCRdb recomputed calls from the 5' RACE reads with MiXCR, one row per CDR3 protein. In the table there are 150,000 to 200,000 distinct CDR3 sequences, more than 9% of which are singletons. The sample comprised blood, either unsorted or a sorted T cell fraction (not recorded which). All receptors derive from a male donor with ankylosing spondylitis or in good health (not recorded which). The CDR3 runs from the conserved cysteine through the conserved F or W. The D gene is left open where the match is weak. Clone size is shown for a subset of rows, as once, few, many or a class of expanded clone.

v_call	clone_size	d_call	j_call	cdr3_aa	cdr3_nt
TRBV20-1	many	TRBD2	TRBJ2-3	CSARDPGTSGHTDTQYF	TGCAGTGCTAGAGACCCAGGGACTAGCGGCCACACAGATACGCAGTATTTT
TRBV7-7	few	TRBD2	TRBJ2-3	CASSPTSGATDTQYF	TGTGCCAGCAGCCCGACTAGCGGGGCCACAGATACGCAGTATTTT
TRBV4-1	many	NA	TRBJ2-5	CASSLEGGLGQETQYF	TGCGCCAGCAGCCTAGAGGGGGGGCTAGGGCAAGAGACCCAGTACTTC
TRBV20-1	NA	NA	TRBJ2-5	CSAEQGRPPMTQYF	TGCAGTGCTGAACAGGGGAGGCCCCCGATGACCCAGTACTTC
TRBV27	few	TRBD1	TRBJ2-2	CASSRQRQGGGELFF	TGTGCCAGCAGCCGCCAGAGACAGGGCGGCGGGGAGCTGTTTTTT
TRBV12-3/TRBV12-4	many	TRBD1	TRBJ2-7	CASSPTGPSYEQYF	TGTGCCAGCAGTCCGACAGGGCCCTCCTACGAGCAGTACTTC
TRBV20-1	NA	TRBD2	TRBJ2-3	CSAGLRGVETDTQYF	TGCAGTGCTGGCTTGCGGGGGGTAGAGACAGATACGCAGTATTTT
TRBV28	many	NA	TRBJ2-1	CASSFRGPSEQFF	TGTGCCAGCAGTTTCCGAGGCCCGTCCGAGCAGTTCTTC
TRBV10-3	many	TRBD2	TRBJ2-1	CAISPGLAGAREQFF	TGTGCCATCAGTCCCGGACTAGCGGGAGCTCGAGAGCAGTTCTTC
TRBV9	NA	TRBD1	TRBJ2-2	CASSARDSPNTGELFF	TGTGCCAGCAGCGCCCGGGACAGCCCGAACACCGGGGAGCTGTTTTTT
TRBV12-3/TRBV12-4	few	NA	TRBJ2-2	CASSSLGGYTGELFF	TGTGCCAGCAGCTCCCTTGGTGGTTACACCGGGGAGCTGTTTTTT
TRBV20-1	few	TRBD1	TRBJ1-2	CSARDTGTGNGYTF	TGCAGTGCTAGAGATACCGGGACAGGGAATGGCTACACCTTC
TRBV2	NA	NA	TRBJ1-6	CASRPEAGYNSPLHF	TGTGCCAGCCGACCTGAGGCGGGCTATAATTCACCCCTCCACTTT
TRBV20-1	many	TRBD2	TRBJ2-5	CSARALAGGETQYF	TGCAGTGCTAGAGCCCTAGCGGGAGGAGAGACCCAGTACTTC
TRBV19	NA	NA	TRBJ1-6	CASRGPDSPLHF	TGTGCCAGTAGGGGCCCTGATTCACCCCTCCACTTT
TRBV3-1	many	TRBD1	TRBJ2-7	CASSQDWRTGIEQYF	TGTGCCAGCAGCCAAGATTGGAGGACAGGGATCGAGCAGTACTTC
TRBV20-1	many	TRBD1	TRBJ2-7	CSAFGDRSAEQYF	TGCAGTGCTTTTGGGGACAGATCCGCCGAGCAGTACTTC
TRBV18	few	TRBD1	TRBJ1-2	CASSPRAGQHNYGYTF	TGTGCCAGCTCACCACGGGCGGGACAGCATAACTATGGCTACACCTTC
TRBV29-1	NA	TRBD2	TRBJ2-1	CSVLTGTRGEQFF	TGCAGCGTTCTAACCGGGACTAGGGGTGAGCAGTTCTTC
TRBV4-3	many	NA	TRBJ2-3	CASSQERSDTDTQYF	TGCGCCAGCAGCCAAGAGCGGTCAGACACAGATACGCAGTATTTT
TRBV20-1	few	TRBD2	TRBJ2-1	CSAQPEASGYNEQFF	TGCAGTGCTCAACCGGAGGCTAGCGGCTACAATGAGCAGTTCTTC
TRBV28	many	NA	TRBJ2-5	CASSTGFLETQYF	TGTGCCAGTAGCACAGGTTTCTTGGAGACCCAGTACTTC
TRBV12-3/TRBV12-4	many	TRBD2	TRBJ2-1	CASGTSGNYNEQFF	TGTGCCAGCGGGACTAGCGGTAACTACAATGAGCAGTTCTTC
TRBV18	NA	TRBD2	TRBJ2-3	CASSPSGGGSTDTQYF	TGTGCCAGCTCACCTTCCGGCGGGGGGTCCACAGATACGCAGTATTTT
TRBV6-5	many	TRBD1	TRBJ2-2	CAVRGWTGELFF	TGTGCCGTCAGGGGGTGGACCGGGGAGCTGTTTTTT
TRBV2	few	NA	TRBJ2-2	CASGRTVNTGELFF	TGTGCCAGCGGAAGGACAGTAAACACCGGGGAGCTGTTTTTT